These 2 T cell receptor beta chains were sequenced from one sample in a study of blood T cell repertoires in COVID-19. Measured with immunoSEQ multiplex PCR; TCRdb has only the in-frame clones, and not every one. The sample has around 250,000 clones, about 87% seen once. Sequences were obtained from peripheral blood. The receptor set was obtained from a woman aged 70-85 years with active or convalescent COVID-19.

The J gene is TRBJ1-2, the V gene TRBV29-1, with 7 bases lining up with TRBD1. The CDR3 spans 12 residues. V lost 3 bases and J lost 3; bases outside the gene matches: 1. In germline, CDR1 is SQVTM, CDR2 ANQGSEA. The CDR3 sequence: CSVDGTDYGYTF. The CDR3, as DNA: TGCAGCGTTGATGGGACAGACTATGGCTACACCTTC.

In this sample, this clone turned up once. This chain joins TRBV27 and TRBJ1-2, with 7 bases identical to TRBD1. J lost 7 bases, V lost 3 bases, and 5 bases had no gene match. The CDR3 spans 13 residues. Germline V gene lookup returns CDR1 MNHEY and CDR2 SMNVEV (reference sequence). CDR3 nucleotide sequence: TGTGCCAGCAGTTTCACAGGGGCCCGTGGCTACACCTTC. Amino acids: CASSFTGARGYTF.